One and the same sample provided the 27 T cell receptor beta chains below, sequenced in a study of blood T cell repertoires in COVID-19. Method: immunoSEQ multiplex PCR; TCRdb's copy keeps in-frame clones and lacks some. The sample lists some 230,000 clones, 70% to 90% occurring once. Input material: peripheral blood. The receptors come from a young man who had recovered from COVID-19.

V is TRBV5-8 and J is TRBJ1-5; 8 positions agree with TRBD1. Trimming took 1 base from V and 3 from J; bases not matched to a gene: 15. The CDR3 is made up of 19 amino acids. CDR1 and CDR2 from the germline V gene are SGHTS and YDEGEE. As DNA, the CDR3 is TGTGCCAGCAGCTTGCTTATCTGGACAGGGTACCCTAACAATCAGCCCCAGCATTTT. It is translated as CASSLLIWTGYPNNQPQHF.

The V call is TRBV19, the J call TRBJ2-1, with 7 bases aligning to TRBD1. Germline V gene lookup returns CDR1 LNHDA and CDR2 SQIVND (reference sequence). V trimming: 5 bases; J trimming: 6 bases; junction bases outside the gene matches: 13. The CDR3 is 16 residues long. The CDR3 sequence: CASSPLRDSGTNEQFF. CDR3 sequence (DNA): TGTGCCAGTAGTCCCCTCCGGGACAGCGGCACCAATGAGCAGTTCTTC.

The CDR3: CASRPRAQPQHF. As DNA, the CDR3 is TGTGCCAGCAGGCCGCGGGCTCAGCCCCAGCATTTT. V usage is TRBV6-5 and J usage is TRBJ1-5; D unresolved. Germline CDR1 MNHEY, CDR2 SVGAGI. CDR3 length equals 12 residues. Between the trimmed V and J ends, which lost 6 bases and 6 bases, there was a span of 9 bases.

This chain links TRBV6-5 with TRBJ1-4; D is perhaps TRBD1 (6 bases). The CDR3 covers 15 residues. Germline CDR1 is MNHEY and CDR2 is SVGAGI. V was trimmed by 0 bases and J by 10 bases, leaving 15 bases between them. The CDR3 DNA follows: TGTGCCAGCAGTTACTCTGCGGCAGGGGAGGGAAAACTGTTTTTT. This encodes CASSYSAAGEGKLFF.

This sequence joins TRBV24-1 and TRBJ2-1; TRBD1 might be the D (5 bases). The CDR3 length is 12 residues. The germline V and J ends were trimmed by 3 bases and 9 bases, with 8 bases remaining between them. Germline V gene sequence: CDR1 KGHDR, CDR2 SFDVKD. In DNA form, the CDR3 reads TGTGCCACCAGTGATCCGGACACTGAGCAGTTCTTC. This codes for CATSDPDTEQFF.

This clone was picked up one time. The chain recombines TRBV5-1 with TRBJ1-5; TRBD1 agrees at 7 bases. The germline gives CDR1 SGHRS, CDR2 YFSETQ. The CDR3 spans 15 residues. V lost 3 bases, J lost 4 bases, and 7 bases stayed unmatched. CDR3 residues: CASSSGGMNNQPQHF. In DNA, the CDR3 is TGCGCCAGCAGCTCAGGGGGAATGAATAATCAGCCCCAGCATTTT. The variable domain in full, completed from reference TRBV5-1 and TRBJ1-5, reads KAGVTQTPRYLIKTRGQQVTLSCSPISGHRSVSWYQQTPGQGLQFLFEYFSETQRNKGNFPGRFSGRQFSNSRSEMNVSTLELGDSALYLCASSSGGMNNQPQHFGDGTRLSIL.

The chain has TRBV5-1 and TRBJ1-6, with 9 positions matching TRBD1. The junction had 10 bases not matched to a gene; V was cut back by 4 bases and J by 2 bases. The CDR3 has 18 residues. Germline V gene lookup returns CDR1 SGHRS and CDR2 YFSETQ. CDR3 region: CASSPVPGQGTYNSPLHF. The CDR3 DNA is TGCGCCAGCAGCCCCGTCCCGGGACAGGGAACCTATAATTCACCCCTCCACTTT.

V gene TRBV6-5 combines with J gene TRBJ1-2, with 8 bases matching TRBD1. Looked up from germline, CDR1 is MNHEY and CDR2 is SVGAGI. The CDR3 is 14 residues long. V was clipped by 6 bases and J by 8 bases; unmatched bases: 11. CDR3 in amino acids: CASSPLAGGEGYTF. Here the CDR3 DNA reads TGTGCCAGCAGCCCCTTGGCAGGGGGCGAAGGCTACACCTTC.

This clone was picked up many times. The chain employs TRBV2 and TRBJ2-1; 9 bases line up with TRBD1. Looked up from germline, CDR1 is SNHLY and CDR2 is FYNNEI. This CDR3 is 14 amino acids long. The V gene end was trimmed by 7 bases and the J gene end by 3 bases; junction bases not matched to a gene: 4. In DNA form, the CDR3 reads TGTGCCAGCAACTCGGGACAGGGCTACAATGAGCAGTTCTTC. Residues: CASNSGQGYNEQFF.

The chain combines TRBV5-4 with TRBJ2-7; TRBD1 aligns across 7 bases. The CDR3 extends over 13 amino acids. V lost 5 bases, J lost 9 bases, and 11 bases stayed unmatched. Germline CDR1 and CDR2: SGHNT and YYREEE (reference sequence). The CDR3 sequence: CASRPRQGVLQYF. The CDR3 DNA follows: TGTGCCAGCAGACCGCGACAGGGTGTTTTGCAGTACTTC.

The chain employs TRBV9 and TRBJ2-2, with D perhaps matching TRBD2 (5 bases). The CDR3 extends over 16 amino acids. Deletions cut 0 bases from V and 0 bases from J, with 9 bases between. The germline CDR1 and CDR2 sequences are SGDLS and YYNGEE. CDR3 in amino acids: CASSVDPGSNTGELFF. The CDR3 coding sequence is TGTGCCAGCAGCGTAGATCCGGGGTCGAACACCGGGGAGCTGTTTTTT.

The gene calls are TRBV11-3 and TRBJ2-7; 9 nucleotides align to TRBD1. The CDR3 is 16 amino acids. The J segment lost 3 bases and the V segment lost 3 bases, leaving 9 bases of the junction unmatched. Germline values: CDR1 SGHNT, CDR2 YENEEA. The CDR3 is CASSLSPGQGIYEQYF. DNA for the CDR3: TGTGCCAGCAGCTTGAGTCCAGGACAGGGGATCTACGAGCAGTACTTC.

This rearrangement joins TRBV5-4 to TRBJ2-1; 13 bases fit TRBD2. J was trimmed by 6 bases and V by 3 bases; bases with no gene match: 3. There are 15 residues in the CDR3. Germline V gives CDR1 SGHNT, CDR2 YYREEE (reference sequence). The CDR3 is CASSSGLAGINEQFF. CDR3 DNA sequence: TGTGCCAGCAGCTCGGGACTAGCGGGAATCAATGAGCAGTTCTTC. Using reference TRBV5-4 and TRBJ2-1 for the parts outside the CDR3, the full variable domain is ETGVTQSPTHLIKTRGQQVTLRCSSQSGHNTVSWYQQALGQGPQFIFQYYREEENGRGNFPPRFSGLQFPNYSSELNVNALELDDSALYLCASSSGLAGINEQFFGPGTRLTVL.

The chain combines TRBV18 with TRBJ2-5; the match to TRBD1 covers 8 bases. Trimming took 4 bases from V and 4 from J; bases not matched to a gene: 2. Germline V CDR1 and CDR2: KGHSH, LQKENI. The CDR3 spans 13 residues. CDR3 sequence (DNA): TGTGCCAGCTCACTAGACAGGGGAGAGACCCAGTACTTC. It codes for CASSLDRGETQYF.

The V and J genes are TRBV20-1 and TRBJ1-2; weak D call: TRBD1 (5 bases). The CDR3 runs to 14 residues. Germline CDR1 reads DFQATT; CDR2 reads SNEGSKA (reference sequence). V lost 3 bases and J 4 bases, leaving 15 bases between the germline ends. The CDR3 sequence is CSASQGGTGYGYTF. The CDR3 bases are TGCAGTGCTAGTCAGGGAGGGACCGGCTATGGCTACACCTTC.

This sequence joins TRBV7-2 and TRBJ1-1; D uncertain. The CDR3 spans 15 residues. V lost 1 base to trimming and J lost 0 bases, with 9 bases between them. The V gene's germline CDR1 is SGHTA and CDR2 FQGNSA. The CDR3 DNA follows: TGTGCCAGCAGCTTAGATTATTCCTTGAACACTGAAGCTTTCTTT. Translation: CASSLDYSLNTEAFF.

This chain uses TRBV18 with TRBJ2-7; the D gene is possibly TRBD2 (6 bases). Germline CDR1 reads KGHSH; CDR2 reads LQKENI. The ends were cut back, 0 bases at V and 2 bases at J, with 14 bases in the middle. The CDR3 covers 16 residues. CDR3 nucleotides: TGTGCCAGCTCACCACCCGGGGCGGGGACCACCTACGAGCAGTACTTC. Residues: CASSPPGAGTTYEQYF. Full variable domain (missing parts from reference TRBV18 and TRBJ2-7): NAGVMQNPRHLVRRRGQEARLRCSPMKGHSHVYWYRQLPEEGLKFMVYLQKENIIDESGMPKERFSAEFPKEGPSILRIQQVVRGDSAAYFCASSPPGAGTTYEQYFGPGTRLTVT.

This chain joins TRBV11-2 and TRBJ2-3; 9 bases are shared with TRBD2. The CDR3 is 16 amino acids. Germline V gives CDR1 SGHAT, CDR2 FQNNGV. Trimming took 1 base from V and 3 from J; bases not matched to a gene: 5. Here the CDR3 reads CASSLVSSGVTDTQYF. In DNA, the CDR3 is TGTGCCAGCAGCTTAGTGTCTAGCGGGGTAACAGATACGCAGTATTTT.

This chain connects TRBV2 to TRBJ2-3; 9 bases agree with TRBD2. The germline CDR1 and CDR2 sequences are SNHLY and FYNNEI. With 10 bases clipped from V and 0 bases from J, the junction kept 11 bases outside the gene matches. CDR3 size: 16 residues. In DNA form, the CDR3 reads TGTGCCATCTCGCGGGAGGGGGTGGTTAGCACAGATACGCAGTATTTT. It translates to CAISREGVVSTDTQYF.

The chain combines TRBV19 with TRBJ1-5, with no clear D. This CDR3 has 14 residues. Germline loops: CDR1 LNHDA, CDR2 SQIVND (reference sequence). V dropped 7 bases and J dropped 0 bases, with 10 bases sitting between them. The CDR3 region has the DNA TGTGCCAGTACTACGACACTTAGCAATCAGCCCCAGCATTTT. Protein: CASTTTLSNQPQHF. Full variable domain (remainder filled in from reference TRBV19 and TRBJ1-5): DGGITQSPKYLFRKEGQNVTLSCEQNLNHDAMYWYRQDPGQGLRLIYYSQIVNDFQKGDIAEGYSVSREKKESFPLTVTSAQKNPTAFYLCASTTTLSNQPQHFGDGTRLSIL.

The rearrangement joins TRBV5-6 to TRBJ2-3; 13 bases line up with TRBD2. V gave up 8 bases and J gave up 5 bases; unmatched junction bases: 5. The length of the CDR3 is 14 residues. Per germline, CDR1 SGHDT and CDR2 YYEEEE. As DNA, the CDR3 is TGTGCCAGTATGACTAGCGGGGGGATAGATACGCAGTATTTT. Residues: CASMTSGGIDTQYF.

The V call is TRBV6-5, the J call TRBJ1-2; 7 positions agree with TRBD1. Germline CDR1 MNHEY, CDR2 SVGAGI. Trimming removed 5 bases from V and 4 bases from J; junction bases left unmatched: 4. The CDR3 is 13 amino acids. The DNA for the CDR3 is TGTGCCAGCAGTAACAGGGGTGCCTATGGCTACACCTTC. As protein: CASSNRGAYGYTF.

The gene calls are TRBV14 and TRBJ2-5, with a possible D match to TRBD2 (5 bases). V was cut by 0 bases and J by 9 bases, with 14 bases left in between. The CDR3 contains 14 residues. From germline, CDR1 is SGHDN and CDR2 FVKESK. The CDR3 is CASSQDSGVRAQYF. The CDR3 region has the DNA TGTGCCAGCAGCCAAGATTCCGGCGTGAGGGCCCAGTACTTC.

This clone was recorded a few times. The chain combines TRBV11-3 with TRBJ2-1, with 10 bases lining up with TRBD1. CDR1 and CDR2 from the germline V gene are SGHNT and YENEEA. The CDR3 is 16 residues long. Trimming cost V 5 bases and J 4 bases; bases outside gene matches: 8. CDR3 residues: CASSRAGTGVYNEQFF. The CDR3 bases are TGTGCCAGCAGCCGAGCCGGGACAGGGGTATACAATGAGCAGTTCTTC.

This clone was counted a single time. The chain combines TRBV19 with TRBJ1-5; possibly TRBD1 for D (6 bases). The CDR3 is 16 residues long. Germline V CDR1 and CDR2: LNHDA, SQIVND (reference sequence). The germline V and J ends were trimmed by 2 bases and 3 bases, with 14 bases remaining between them. In DNA form, the CDR3 reads TGTGCCAGTAGTATATATGGGGGCTTTGACAATCAGCCCCAGCATTTT. As protein: CASSIYGGFDNQPQHF.

The chain links TRBV5-4 to TRBJ2-1, with D maybe TRBD2 (5 bases). The V end was cut by 1 base, the J end by 8 bases, with 10 bases between. The CDR3 is 13 residues long. Germline assignment: CDR1 SGHNT and CDR2 YYREEE (reference sequence). CDR3 in amino acids: CASSLSRADEQFF. CDR3 DNA: TGTGCCAGCAGCTTGAGTCGAGCGGATGAGCAGTTCTTC.

V usage is TRBV3-1 (or the pseudogene TRBV3-2) and J usage is TRBJ1-1; D gene unclear. Trimming took 4 bases from V and 1 from J, leaving 7 bases between them. CDR1 LGHDT and CDR2 YNNKEL come from the germline V gene (reference sequence). The CDR3 has 13 residues. The CDR3 sequence is CASSLGRNTEAFF. The CDR3 DNA sequence: TGTGCCAGCAGCCTGGGCCGGAACACTGAAGCTTTCTTT.